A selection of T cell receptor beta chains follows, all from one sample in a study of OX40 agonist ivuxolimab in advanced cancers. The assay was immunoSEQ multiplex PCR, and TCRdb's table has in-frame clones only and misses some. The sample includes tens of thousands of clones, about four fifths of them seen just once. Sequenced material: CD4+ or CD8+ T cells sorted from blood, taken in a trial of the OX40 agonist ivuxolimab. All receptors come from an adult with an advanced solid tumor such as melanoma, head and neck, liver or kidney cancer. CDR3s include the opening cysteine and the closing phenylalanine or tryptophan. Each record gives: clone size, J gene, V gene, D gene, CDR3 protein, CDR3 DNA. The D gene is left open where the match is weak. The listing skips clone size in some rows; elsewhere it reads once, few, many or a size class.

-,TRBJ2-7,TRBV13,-,CASSPPHSAEQYF,TGTGCCAGCAGTCCTCCTCACTCGGCCGAGCAGTACTTC
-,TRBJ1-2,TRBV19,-,CASTAGAVNYGYTF,TGTGCCAGTACAGCAGGGGCGGTTAACTATGGCTACACCTTC
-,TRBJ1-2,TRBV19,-,CASSLGEDPNYGYTF,TGTGCCAGTAGTCTAGGAGAAGACCCCAACTATGGCTACACCTTC
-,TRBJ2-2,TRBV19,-,CASSIDLNTGELFF,TGTGCCAGTAGTATAGATCTGAACACCGGGGAGCTGTTTTTT
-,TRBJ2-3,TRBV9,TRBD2,CASSAGLADTDTQYF,TGTGCCAGCAGCGCGGGACTAGCGGATACAGATACGCAGTATTTT
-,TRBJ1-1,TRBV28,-,CASTLMGTILNTEAFF,TGTGCCAGCACCCTTATGGGGACTATCCTGAACACTGAAGCTTTCTTT
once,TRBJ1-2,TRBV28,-,CASSPLGVAPFDGYTF,TGTGCCAGCAGTCCCCTGGGAGTGGCGCCCTTTGATGGCTACACCTTC
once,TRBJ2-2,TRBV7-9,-,CASSLAPGSGELFF,TGTGCCAGCAGCTTAGCCCCAGGGTCCGGGGAGCTGTTTTTT
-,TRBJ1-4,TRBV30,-,CAWSWTGATNEKLFF,TGTGCCTGGAGTTGGACTGGGGCAACTAATGAAAAACTGTTTTTT
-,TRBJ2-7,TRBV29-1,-,CSVEVGGSYEQYF,TGCAGCGTTGAAGTGGGGGGCTCCTACGAGCAGTACTTC
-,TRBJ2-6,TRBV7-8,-,CASSLGTVSSGANVLTF,TGTGCCAGCAGCTTAGGAACAGTAAGCTCTGGGGCCAACGTCCTGACTTTC
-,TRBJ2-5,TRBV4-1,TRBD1,CASSQVEGALETQYF,TGCGCCAGCAGCCAAGTTGAGGGGGCCCTAGAGACCCAGTACTTC
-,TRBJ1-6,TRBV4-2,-,CASSQDNSSPLHF,TGTGCCAGCAGTCAAGACAATTCGTCACCCCTCCACTTT
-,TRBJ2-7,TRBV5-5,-,CASSTGRAYEQYF,TGTGCCAGCAGCACGGGGAGAGCCTACGAGCAGTACTTC
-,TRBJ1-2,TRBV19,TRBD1,CASSITQGDNYGYTF,TGTGCCAGTAGTATAACTCAGGGGGACAACTATGGCTACACCTTC
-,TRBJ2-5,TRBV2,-,CASSGTAQETQYF,TGTGCCAGCAGTGGGACGGCACAAGAGACCCAGTACTTC
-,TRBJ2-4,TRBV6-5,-,CASSPQSGVLWYF,TGTGCCAGCAGTCCTCAGTCAGGGGTTCTCTGGTACTTC
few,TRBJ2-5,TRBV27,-,CASSFYPGETQYF,TGTGCCAGCAGTTTTTACCCGGGGGAGACCCAGTACTTC
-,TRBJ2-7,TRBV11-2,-,CASSPEQGQVFYEQYF,TGTGCCAGCAGCCCAGAACAGGGCCAGGTTTTCTACGAGCAGTACTTC
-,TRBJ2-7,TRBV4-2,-,CASSQVTALMEEQYF,TGTGCCAGCAGCCAAGTAACTGCATTAATGGAAGAGCAGTACTTC
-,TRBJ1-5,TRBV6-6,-,CASRRSNQPQHF,TGTGCCAGCAGGCGCTCAAATCAGCCCCAGCATTTT
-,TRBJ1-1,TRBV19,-,CASSMGWNTEAFF,TGTGCCAGTAGTATGGGCTGGAACACTGAAGCTTTCTTT
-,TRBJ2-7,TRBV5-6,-,CASSLARTPYEQYF,TGTGCCAGCAGCTTGGCGCGGACACCCTACGAGCAGTACTTC
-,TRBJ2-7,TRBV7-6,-,CASSLGGGHYEQYF,TGTGCCAGCAGCTTAGGAGGGGGTCACTACGAGCAGTACTTC
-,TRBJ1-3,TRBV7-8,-,CASSLAGTGNTIYF,TGTGCCAGCAGCTTAGCGGGTACTGGAAACACCATATATTTT
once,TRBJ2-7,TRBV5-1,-,CASSLVGPSYEQYF,TGCGCCAGCAGCTTGGTGGGGCCCTCCTACGAGCAGTACTTC
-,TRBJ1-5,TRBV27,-,CASSLYGRVTNQPQHF,TGTGCCAGCAGTTTATATGGCAGGGTTACCAATCAGCCCCAGCATTTT
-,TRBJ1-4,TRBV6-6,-,CASSYPVGNDEKLFF,TGTGCCAGCAGTTACCCGGTAGGAAACGATGAAAAACTGTTTTTT
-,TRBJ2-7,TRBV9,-,CASSAGETYEQYF,TGTGCCAGCAGCGCGGGAGAAACCTACGAGCAGTACTTC
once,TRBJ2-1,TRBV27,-,CASSLNTVQDEQFF,TGTGCCAGCAGTTTAAACACCGTACAGGATGAGCAGTTCTTC
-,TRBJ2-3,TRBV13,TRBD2,CASSLDGLAGGYTQYF,TGTGCCAGCAGCTTAGATGGACTAGCGGGTGGATATACGCAGTATTTT
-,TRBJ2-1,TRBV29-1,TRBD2,CSADSSGGGNEQFF,TGCAGCGCCGACTCTAGCGGGGGGGGCAATGAGCAGTTCTTC
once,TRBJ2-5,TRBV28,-,CASSQRTEQETQYF,TGTGCCAGCAGTCAACGGACGGAGCAAGAGACCCAGTACTTC
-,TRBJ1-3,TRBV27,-,CASSLAATGNTIYF,TGTGCCAGCAGCCTAGCTGCCACAGGAAACACCATATATTTT
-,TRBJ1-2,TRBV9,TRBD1,CASSSQGQGARYYGYTF,TGTGCCAGCAGCTCACAGGGACAGGGGGCCCGGTACTATGGCTACACCTTC
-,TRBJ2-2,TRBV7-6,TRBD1,CASSPRPGQESGELFF,TGTGCCAGCAGCCCCCGTCCGGGACAGGAATCCGGGGAGCTGTTTTTT
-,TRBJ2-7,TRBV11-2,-,CASSSGTAYEQYF,TGTGCCAGCAGCTCGGGGACGGCCTACGAGCAGTACTTC
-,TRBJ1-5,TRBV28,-,CASSPAGNQPQHF,TGTGCCAGCAGTCCCGCGGGCAACCAGCCCCAGCATTTT
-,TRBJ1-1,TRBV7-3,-,CASSLGLYTEAFF,TGTGCCAGCAGCTTAGGACTGTACACTGAAGCTTTCTTT
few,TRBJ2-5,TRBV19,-,CASSNDGGPRETQYF,TGTGCCAGTAGTAATGACGGGGGCCCCCGGGAGACCCAGTACTTC
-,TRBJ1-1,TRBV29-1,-,CSVGEVMNTEAFF,TGCAGCGTTGGAGAGGTAATGAACACTGAAGCTTTCTTT
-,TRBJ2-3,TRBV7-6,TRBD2,CASSLASPTLAGTDTQYF,TGTGCCAGCAGCTTAGCGTCGCCGACACTAGCGGGAACAGATACGCAGTATTTT
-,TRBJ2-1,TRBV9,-,CASSAETIVDEQFF,TGTGCCAGCAGCGCCGAGACTATTGTTGATGAGCAGTTCTTC
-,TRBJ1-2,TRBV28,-,CASSLPIRGLGNYGYTF,TGTGCCAGCAGTTTACCCATCAGGGGCCTTGGGAACTATGGCTACACCTTC
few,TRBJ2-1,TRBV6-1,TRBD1,CASSEWSAGTGAIGEQFF,TGTGCCAGCAGTGAATGGTCTGCCGGGACAGGGGCCATCGGTGAGCAGTTCTTC
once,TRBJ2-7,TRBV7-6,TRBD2,CASSLAAWPSGRASYEQYF,TGTGCCAGCAGCTTAGCGGCCTGGCCTAGCGGGAGGGCCTCCTACGAGCAGTACTTC
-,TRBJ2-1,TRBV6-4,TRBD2,CASSDDPGGQNEQFF,TGTGCCAGCAGTGACGATCCGGGAGGGCAGAATGAGCAGTTCTTC
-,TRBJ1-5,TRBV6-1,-,CASSEQGYDGNQPQHF,TGTGCCAGCAGTGAGCAGGGATATGACGGCAATCAGCCCCAGCATTTT